The rows below give T cell receptor beta chains drawn from one sample of a study of blood T cells in healthy people across ages. TCRdb redid the calling of the 5' RACE reads with MiXCR, one entry per CDR3 protein. The sample records about 570,000 distinct CDR3 sequences, roughly 29% being singletons. Material for sequencing was blood. These receptors were collected from a woman between 65 and 79 years old in good health. CDR3s include the opening cysteine and the closing phenylalanine or tryptophan. Fields, in order: J gene, D gene, V gene, clone size, CDR3 protein, CDR3 DNA. A D gene is named only where the DNA matches it firmly. Where a row states a size, it is once, few, many or the class of an expanded clone; other rows omit it.

TRBJ2-3 | NA | TRBV20-1 | NA | CSAPGYRTDTQYF | TGCAGTGCCCCTGGTTACCGCACAGATACGCAGTATTTT
TRBJ2-5 | NA | TRBV7-7 | few | CASGFQRQETQYF | TGTGCTAGCGGCTTTCAACGTCAAGAGACCCAGTACTTC
TRBJ2-1 | NA | TRBV7-9 | NA | CASSLGGQIYNGQFF | TGTGCCAGCAGCTTAGGTGGACAGATCTACAATGGGCAGTTCTTC
TRBJ1-1 | NA | TRBV6-2/TRBV6-3 | few | CASSQQGSSTEAFF | TGTGCCAGCAGTCAGCAGGGTTCGAGCACTGAAGCTTTCTTT
TRBJ2-7 | NA | TRBV6-2/TRBV6-3 | NA | CASSPDYFFEQYF | TGTGCCAGCAGCCCGGACTATTTCTTCGAGCAGTACTTC
TRBJ1-5 | NA | TRBV5-1 | few | CASSLEPATGSNQPQHF | TGCGCCAGCAGCTTGGAGCCGGCCACGGGTAGCAATCAGCCCCAGCATTTT
TRBJ2-5 | NA | TRBV10-3 | few | CAISKNREETQYF | TGTGCCATCAGTAAAAACAGGGAAGAGACCCAGTACTTC
TRBJ1-4 | TRBD1 | TRBV20-1 | few | CSARITGGEKLFF | TGCAGTGCTAGAATAACAGGGGGGGAAAAACTGTTTTTT
TRBJ2-5 | TRBD1 | TRBV12-3/TRBV12-4 | NA | CASSNVPGQGEETQYF | TGTGCCAGCAGTAACGTCCCCGGACAGGGCGAAGAGACCCAGTACTTC
TRBJ2-3 | NA | TRBV5-8 | NA | CASSHGKAGDTQYF | TGTGCCAGCAGCCACGGGAAGGCCGGGGATACGCAGTATTTT
TRBJ1-2 | NA | TRBV7-9 | NA | CASSFRGARRSGYTF | TGTGCCAGCAGCTTCCGGGGGGCAAGGAGGAGCGGCTACACCTTC
TRBJ1-4 | NA | TRBV20-1 | NA | CSARQGINEKLFF | TGCAGTGCTAGACAGGGGATTAATGAAAAACTGTTTTTT
TRBJ1-4 | NA | TRBV7-2 | NA | CASSLVGALGGLFF | TGTGCCAGCAGCTTAGTGGGGGCCCTTGGGGGACTGTTTTTT
TRBJ1-5 | TRBD1 | TRBV5-1 | NA | CASSSTGDGQPQHF | TGCGCCAGCAGCTCGACAGGGGACGGACAGCCCCAGCATTTT
TRBJ1-1 | NA | TRBV21-1 | few | CASSKFLQVNTEAFF | TGTGCCAGCAGCAAATTCCTACAGGTGAACACTGAAGCTTTCTTT
TRBJ2-1 | NA | TRBV7-9 | NA | CASSSGENEQFF | TGTGCCAGCAGCTCCGGGGAGAATGAGCAGTTCTTC
TRBJ2-7 | TRBD2 | TRBV9 | NA | CASSRREGRYEQYF | TGTGCCAGCAGCAGACGGGAGGGCCGGTACGAGCAGTACTTC
TRBJ2-5 | NA | TRBV7-2 | NA | CASSLARDQLGETQYF | TGTGCCAGCAGCTTAGCCCGGGATCAGTTAGGGGAGACCCAGTACTTC
TRBJ1-6 | NA | TRBV7-2 | NA | CASSLWTANNSPLHF | TGTGCCAGCAGCTTATGGACGGCTAATAATTCACCCCTCCACTTT
TRBJ2-2 | NA | TRBV4-1 | few | CAPYKDAGELFF | TGCGCCCCTTATAAGGACGCCGGGGAGCTGTTTTTT
TRBJ2-3 | TRBD2 | TRBV30 | few | CAWSRGATTSTDTQYF | TGTGCCTGGTCGCGGGGGGCCACGACTAGCACAGATACGCAGTATTTT
TRBJ2-1 | NA | TRBV20-1 | NA | CSARVGADEQFF | TGCAGTGCTAGAGTGGGGGCGGATGAGCAGTTCTTC
TRBJ2-3 | TRBD2 | TRBV20-1 | NA | CSARKGLAPTDTQYF | TGCAGTGCTAGAAAGGGACTAGCTCCCACAGATACGCAGTATTTT
TRBJ2-6 | NA | TRBV29-1 | many | CSVGGGALHHSGANVLTF | TGCAGCGTTGGAGGGGGGGCCTTACACCACTCTGGGGCCAACGTCCTGACTTTC
TRBJ2-1 | TRBD2 | TRBV24-1 | NA | CAISAASGGAYEQFF | TGTGCCATCAGTGCCGCTAGCGGGGGGGCCTATGAGCAGTTCTTC
TRBJ1-5 | NA | TRBV10-3 | few | CAISESREPYQPQHF | TGTGCCATCAGTGAGTCGAGAGAACCATATCAGCCCCAGCATTTT
TRBJ1-1 | NA | TRBV6-5 | few | CASTRAIRAEAFF | TGTGCCAGCACTAGAGCCATCCGGGCTGAAGCTTTCTTT
TRBJ2-1 | NA | TRBV29-1 | NA | CSVEGQTVLTSYNEQFF | TGCAGCGTTGAAGGACAGACAGTACTCACCTCCTACAATGAGCAGTTCTTC
TRBJ1-6 | NA | TRBV7-9 | NA | CASSHQGSPLHF | TGTGCCAGCAGCCACCAAGGGTCACCCCTCCACTTT
TRBJ2-5 | NA | TRBV21-1 | few | CASEETQYF | TGTGCCAGCGAAGAGACCCAGTACTTC
TRBJ2-2 | TRBD1 | TRBV20-1 | few | CSALPQGASGELFF | TGCAGTGCCCTTCCACAGGGGGCGTCCGGGGAGCTGTTTTTT
TRBJ2-1 | TRBD1 | TRBV20-1 | NA | CSAVPPGTGGFDEQFF | TGCAGTGCTGTTCCCCCCGGGACAGGGGGATTTGATGAGCAGTTCTTC
TRBJ2-7 | NA | TRBV19 | few | CASSIQGSYEQYF | TGTGCCAGTAGTATACAGGGCTCCTACGAGCAGTACTTC
TRBJ1-2 | NA | TRBV10-3 | NA | CAISASGTDYGYTF | TGTGCCATCAGTGCGTCCGGGACGGACTATGGCTACACCTTC
TRBJ1-2 | NA | TRBV13 | NA | CASSLVYYGYTF | TGTGCCAGCAGCTTAGTATACTATGGCTACACCTTC
TRBJ2-5 | TRBD2 | TRBV6-5 | NA | CASSYNKAGGAFEQYF | TGTGCCAGCAGTTACAACAAAGCGGGAGGGGCCTTTGAGCAGTACTTC
TRBJ2-7 | TRBD1 | TRBV5-1 | many | CASSPTGDSSYEQYF | TGCGCCAGCAGCCCGACAGGGGATAGCTCCTACGAGCAGTACTTC
TRBJ2-1 | NA | TRBV5-1 | NA | CASSGQLRNEQFF | TGCGCCAGCAGCGGCCAGCTTCGCAATGAGCAGTTCTTC
TRBJ1-4 | NA | TRBV29-1 | few | CSVTGKGNEKLFF | TGCAGCGTCACGGGCAAGGGTAATGAAAAACTGTTTTTT
TRBJ1-4 | TRBD1 | TRBV7-9 | few | CASSLGTGSEKLFF | TGTGCCAGCAGCTTGGGGACAGGCTCTGAAAAACTGTTTTTT
TRBJ2-5 | NA | TRBV4-3 | few | CASSQGVQGFGETQYF | TGCGCCAGCAGCCAAGGAGTACAGGGCTTCGGAGAGACCCAGTACTTC
TRBJ1-6 | NA | TRBV7-2 | NA | CASSLAEGVRSPLHF | TGTGCCAGCAGCTTAGCGGAGGGTGTTCGGTCACCCCTCCACTTT
TRBJ1-1 | NA | TRBV20-1 | few | CSAKELCTEAFF | TGCAGTGCTAAGGAATTGTGCACTGAAGCTTTCTTT
TRBJ1-6 | NA | TRBV4-1 | NA | CASSHTQGYNSPLHF | TGCGCCAGCAGCCATACCCAGGGCTATAATTCACCCCTCCACTTT
TRBJ2-1 | NA | TRBV6-1 | NA | CASSDWRPGSEQFF | TGTGCCAGCAGCGATTGGAGGCCCGGGTCTGAGCAGTTCTTC
TRBJ2-7 | TRBD1 | TRBV28 | NA | CASTMAGQGSYSYEQYF | TGTGCCAGCACCATGGCGGGACAGGGGTCTTACTCCTACGAGCAGTACTTC
TRBJ1-6 | NA | TRBV27 | NA | CASRMGQLVNSPLHF | TGTGCCAGCAGGATGGGACAACTCGTGAATTCACCCCTCCACTTT
TRBJ2-1 | TRBD1 | TRBV10-3 | few | CAISVTGGTGEQFF | TGTGCCATCAGTGTGACAGGGGGAACGGGTGAGCAGTTCTTC
TRBJ2-3 | TRBD1 | TRBV29-1 | NA | CSVIRDRGPDTQYF | TGCAGCGTCATCCGGGACAGGGGGCCAGATACGCAGTATTTT
TRBJ2-1 | NA | TRBV7-9 | NA | CASSQTNQLNEQFF | TGTGCCAGCAGCCAAACCAACCAACTCAATGAGCAGTTCTTC
TRBJ2-5 | TRBD2 | TRBV7-2 | NA | CASSLHRGVRRETQYF | TGTGCCAGCAGCTTACATCGGGGGGTCCGTCGAGAGACCCAGTACTTC
TRBJ2-4 | NA | TRBV30 | NA | CAWSVGDIQYF | TGTGCCTGGAGTGTCGGAGACATTCAGTACTTC
TRBJ2-1 | TRBD2 | TRBV20-1 | NA | CSAMGLARYNEQFF | TGCAGTGCTATGGGACTAGCGAGATACAATGAGCAGTTCTTC
TRBJ2-1 | TRBD1 | TRBV7-9 | NA | CASSFLTGDNEQFF | TGTGCCAGCAGCTTTCTAACAGGGGACAATGAGCAGTTCTTC
TRBJ1-3 | NA | TRBV6-5 | many | CASSGPYSGNTIYF | TGTGCCAGCAGCGGGCCGTACTCTGGAAACACCATATATTTT
TRBJ2-5 | TRBD1 | TRBV6-7 | NA | CAGEQGRRIRETQYF | TGTGCCGGAGAACAGGGGCGAAGGATCCGGGAGACCCAGTACTTC
TRBJ2-7 | TRBD1 | TRBV29-1 | many | CSVVRDRNSYEQYF | TGCAGCGTTGTTCGGGACAGGAACTCCTACGAGCAGTACTTC
TRBJ2-5 | NA | TRBV7-9 | few | CASGLQGTQYF | TGTGCCAGCGGACTCCAAGGGACCCAGTACTTC
TRBJ1-4 | NA | TRBV20-1 | few | CSASRSEKLFF | TGCAGTGCTAGTAGGTCGGAAAAACTGTTTTTT
TRBJ1-2 | NA | TRBV20-1 | few | CSARDHQHEGYTF | TGCAGTGCTAGAGATCATCAACACGAAGGCTACACCTTC